The next 29 T cell receptor beta chains were all read from a single sample in a study of blood T cells in healthy people across ages. Using a J-beta primer mix together with a sample-barcoded 5' primer, a second PCR was run for roughly 6 to 12 cycles. From the 5' RACE reads, TCRdb called clonotypes with MiXCR, one entry per CDR3 protein. The sample contains hundreds of thousands of distinct CDR3 sequences, roughly 58% of which appear only once. Sequencing was performed on blood. These receptor sequences come from a man in his fifties or sixties in good health.

The V gene is TRBV19, the J gene TRBJ1-1; 7 bases are shared with TRBD1. V lost 8 bases and J lost 0; bases outside the gene matches: 9. The V gene's germline CDR1 is LNHDA and CDR2 SQIVND (reference sequence). The CDR3 consists of 15 residues. The CDR3 here is CASRRGGQMNTEAFF. CDR3 coding DNA: TGTGCCAGTCGACGGGGGGGACAGATGAACACTGAAGCTTTCTTT.

This clonotype was observed a few times. V and J are TRBV12-3 or TRBV12-4 and TRBJ2-1; 7 bases align to TRBD2. V trimming: 6 bases; J trimming: 4 bases; junction bases outside the gene matches: 6. This CDR3 has 14 amino acids. CDR3 sequence: CASRPGLTYNEQFF. The CDR3, as DNA: TGTGCCAGCAGACCGGGACTAACTTACAATGAGCAGTTCTTC.

A few counts support this clonotype. This chain connects TRBV15 to TRBJ2-7; TRBD1 is a possible D gene (6 bases). The CDR3 has 15 amino acids. Trimming pared 0 bases from V and 3 bases from J, leaving 12 bases between. Germline V gives CDR1 LNHNV, CDR2 YYDKDF (reference sequence). The CDR3: CATSRDPQGIYEQYF. In DNA, the CDR3 is TGTGCCACCAGCAGAGATCCGCAGGGGATCTACGAGCAGTACTTC.

The count of this clonotype is one. The gene calls are TRBV28 and TRBJ1-4; 8 bases agree with TRBD1. This CDR3 region has 17 residues. V shed 4 bases, J shed 3 bases, and the junction held 10 bases outside the gene matches. Germline-derived CDR1 and CDR2 are MDHEN and SYDVKM. Here the CDR3 reads CASSSLRGQGPNEKLFF. CDR3 in DNA: TGTGCCAGCAGTTCCCTCCGCGGACAGGGCCCTAATGAAAAACTGTTTTTT.

CDR3 in DNA: TGCGCCAGCAGCATTGGGCAGGCTAACTATGGCTACACCTTC. This translates into CASSIGQANYGYTF. V usage is TRBV5-1 and J usage is TRBJ1-2; D is undetermined. Trimming took off 4 bases at V and 0 bases at J, with 10 bases between the two ends. The CDR3 consists of 14 residues. Germline lookup yields CDR1 SGHRS and CDR2 YFSETQ.

The chain couples TRBV20-1 to TRBJ2-5; D might be TRBD1 (6 bases). Germline V CDR1 and CDR2: DFQATT, SNEGSKA (reference sequence). The V end lost 5 bases, the J end lost 7 bases, and 17 bases lay between the germline ends. The CDR3 spans 13 residues. The CDR3 DNA sequence: TGCAGTGCTGGGTCCTCCTCGGACAGGACCCAGTACTTC. It is translated as CSAGSSSDRTQYF.

This clonotype was seen a few times. The chain links TRBV20-1 to TRBJ2-5; 7 nucleotides line up with TRBD2. Germline CDR1 is DFQATT and CDR2 is SNEGSKA (reference sequence). With 7 bases clipped from V and 3 bases from J, the junction kept 5 bases outside the gene matches. This CDR3 has 12 amino acids. This CDR3 is CSGTGLKETQYF. CDR3 sequence (DNA): TGCAGTGGTACGGGACTAAAAGAGACCCAGTACTTC.

This clonotype was seen a few times. V gene TRBV4-2 combines with J gene TRBJ2-1; D is ambiguous. Between the trimmed V and J ends, which lost 0 bases and 0 bases, there was a span of 6 bases. Germline loops: CDR1 LGHNA, CDR2 YNFKEQ. The length of the CDR3 is 15 residues. The CDR3, as DNA: TGTGCCAGCAGCCAAGATAGGTTCTCCTACAATGAGCAGTTCTTC. Translation gives CASSQDRFSYNEQFF.

J is TRBJ2-3 and V is TRBV2, with D possibly matching TRBD2 (5 bases). Germline V gene sequence: CDR1 SNHLY, CDR2 FYNNEI. The CDR3 consists of 14 residues. V lost 4 bases to trimming and J lost 4 bases, with 12 bases between them. The CDR3 sequence is CASSVGGSSDTQYF. The CDR3 DNA reads TGTGCCAGCAGTGTGGGCGGGTCCTCAGATACGCAGTATTTT.

This rearrangement joins TRBV27 to TRBJ1-2; 10 nucleotides match TRBD1. This CDR3 is 16 amino acids long. With 5 bases clipped from V and 4 bases from J, the junction kept 10 bases outside the gene matches. Germline V gene lookup returns CDR1 MNHEY and CDR2 SMNVEV (reference sequence). The CDR3 region is CASSPGTGALLYGYTF. Here the CDR3 DNA reads TGTGCCAGCAGTCCCGGGACAGGGGCCTTACTCTATGGCTACACCTTC.

A few counts support this clonotype. V and J are TRBV4-2 and TRBJ1-2; no definite D call. The CDR3 totals 15 residues. Germline values: CDR1 LGHNA, CDR2 YNFKEQ. Trimming stripped 1 base from V and 1 base from J, with 10 bases between. CDR3 coding DNA: TGTGCCAGCAGCCAAGGGCTCGCCCATAACTATGGCTACACCTTC. Encoded protein: CASSQGLAHNYGYTF.

This clonotype has a handful of counts. V and J are TRBV3-1 and TRBJ2-7, with unresolved D. The CDR3 length is 15 residues. Per germline, CDR1 LGHDT and CDR2 YNNKEL (reference sequence). Trimming took off 0 bases at V and 3 bases at J, with 12 bases between the two ends. The CDR3 coding sequence is TGTGCCAGCAGCCAAGATCTTTCGGCGAGCTACGAGCAGTACTTC. This codes for CASSQDLSASYEQYF.

The J gene is TRBJ1-2, the V gene TRBV7-6; TRBD1 might be the D (6 bases). The CDR3 is 13 amino acids. Germline assignment: CDR1 SGHVS and CDR2 FNYEAQ. V was cut by 1 base and J by 9 bases, with 12 bases left in between. The CDR3 here is CASSLGGDKRYTF. The CDR3 nucleotides are TGTGCCAGCAGCTTAGGGGGGGACAAACGCTACACCTTC.

The chain recombines TRBV7-2 with TRBJ2-5; either TRBD1 or TRBD2 may fit D (5 bases each). CDR3 size: 14 residues. The V gene lost 4 bases and the J gene lost 4 bases, with 13 bases spanning the gap. In germline, CDR1 is SGHTA, CDR2 FQGNSA. The CDR3 bases are TGTGCCAGCAGCTCCCCGGGGACGAGAGAGACCCAGTACTTC. This sequence encodes CASSSPGTRETQYF.

This clonotype appeared a few times. This chain links TRBV29-1 with TRBJ1-1; D not certain. The CDR3 is made up of 10 amino acids. V lost 6 bases and J 3 bases, leaving 5 bases between the germline ends. Germline V gene lookup returns CDR1 SQVTM and CDR2 ANQGSEA. The CDR3 loop reads CSVRDTEAFF. CDR3 nucleotides: TGCAGCGTCCGGGACACTGAAGCTTTCTTT.

V and J are TRBV7-9 and TRBJ1-2; D unresolved. The CDR3 contains 13 residues. Trimming pared 0 bases from V and 4 bases from J, leaving 6 bases between. Germline V gene lookup returns CDR1 SEHNR and CDR2 FQNEAQ (reference sequence). CDR3 sequence reads: CASSLAQPYGYTF. The CDR3 nucleotides are TGTGCCAGCAGCTTAGCACAGCCCTATGGCTACACCTTC.

The chain recombines TRBV27 with TRBJ2-1; weak D call: TRBD1 (6 bases). Germline lookup yields CDR1 MNHEY and CDR2 SMNVEV (reference sequence). The CDR3 runs to 15 residues. Trimming removed 2 bases from V and 4 bases from J, with 12 bases in between. The CDR3, as DNA: TGTGCCAGCAGTTTAAACAGGGACCATTACAATGAGCAGTTCTTC. It codes for CASSLNRDHYNEQFF.

The V and J genes are TRBV27 and TRBJ2-7, with a weak D call TRBD1 (6 bases). The end of the DNA aligns better with TRBJ2-5, so the J call may be wrong. This CDR3 comprises 14 residues. The germline V gene has CDR1 MNHEY and CDR2 SMNVEV (reference sequence). The DNA of the CDR3 is TGTGCCAGCAGTTTTACAGGGTCTCAAGAGACCCAGTACTTC. Protein sequence: CASSFTGSQETQYF.

This rearrangement joins TRBV28 to TRBJ1-2; D call uncertain. This CDR3 contains 12 residues. Trimming cost V 3 bases and J 4 bases, with 6 bases left between them. Looked up from germline, CDR1 is MDHEN and CDR2 is SYDVKM. The CDR3 DNA reads TGTGCCAGCAGTTTTGACCCCTATGGCTACACCTTC. This encodes CASSFDPYGYTF.

V is TRBV7-2 and J is TRBJ2-1; D is unresolved. V lost 5 bases to trimming and J lost 6 bases, with 11 bases between them. The CDR3 length is 13 residues. The germline V gene has CDR1 SGHTA and CDR2 FQGNSA. This chain's CDR3 is CASSPVWGNEQFF. CDR3 nucleotides: TGTGCCAGCAGCCCCGTATGGGGCAATGAGCAGTTCTTC.

The rearrangement joins TRBV4-1 to TRBJ2-2; 8 nucleotides line up with TRBD2. J gave up 6 bases and V 6 bases, and 9 bases lay outside the gene matches. There are 15 residues in the CDR3. Germline V gene lookup returns CDR1 MGHRA and CDR2 YSYEKL. The CDR3 protein is CASSPREGRAGELFF. The CDR3 nucleotides are TGCGCCAGCAGTCCCCGGGAGGGAAGGGCCGGGGAGCTGTTTTTT.

This clonotype was seen a single time. The chain is built from TRBV27 and TRBJ1-1; D is possibly TRBD1 (5 bases). The V gene's germline CDR1 is MNHEY and CDR2 SMNVEV (reference sequence). CDR3 length: 12 amino acids. V was pared by 2 bases and J by 10 bases, with 11 bases between. CDR3 sequence reads: CASSLPSGAAFF. The CDR3 DNA reads as TGTGCCAGCAGTTTACCATCCGGGGCAGCTTTCTTT.

The chain carries TRBV11-2 and TRBJ2-7, with no clear D. The DNA end lines up better with TRBJ2-4; the J call may be wrong. Germline values: CDR1 SGHAT, CDR2 FQNNGV. This CDR3 has 15 amino acids. CDR3 coding DNA: TGTGCCAGCAGCTTAGAAACCCCACCACAAAACATTCAGTACTTC. Protein sequence: CASSLETPPQNIQYF.

This chain's CDR3 is CSASRGLVDTQYF. For the CDR3, the DNA is TGCAGTGCTAGTAGGGGCCTAGTCGATACGCAGTATTTT. The chain has TRBV20-1 and TRBJ2-3; TRBD1 is a possible D gene (5 bases). The CDR3 is made up of 13 amino acids. Germline-derived CDR1 and CDR2 are DFQATT and SNEGSKA (reference sequence). Deletions cut 3 bases from V and 6 bases from J, with 13 bases between.

This clonotype was found once. The chain employs TRBV2 and TRBJ2-1, with D hard to call. The germline V gene has CDR1 SNHLY and CDR2 FYNNEI. Trimming left V 6 bases short and J 9 bases short, with 9 bases between. The CDR3 has 11 amino acids. Here the CDR3 reads CASRQSGEQFF. Written as DNA, the CDR3 is TGTGCCAGCAGGCAGAGTGGTGAGCAGTTCTTC.

The chain combines TRBV5-1 with TRBJ2-7; 9 bases match TRBD2. This CDR3 region has 14 residues. The J segment lost 5 bases and the V segment lost 2 bases, leaving 5 bases of the junction unmatched. The germline V gene has CDR1 SGHRS and CDR2 YFSETQ. The CDR3, as DNA: TGCGCCAGCAGCTTCGGACTAGCGAGGAACGAGCAGTACTTC. Encoded protein: CASSFGLARNEQYF.

The chain carries TRBV7-2 and TRBJ2-2; D ambiguous. Trimming took off 5 bases at V and 1 base at J, with 11 bases between the two ends. The CDR3 has 15 residues. Germline CDR1 and CDR2: SGHTA and FQGNSA. CDR3 sequence: CASSEFGRNTGELFF. The CDR3 DNA sequence: TGTGCCAGCAGCGAATTTGGCAGGAACACCGGGGAGCTGTTTTTT.

The CDR3 here is CRIPTVGESDTQYF. Written as DNA, the CDR3 is TGCAGAATACCCACGGTAGGGGAGTCAGATACGCAGTATTTT. This sequence joins TRBV20-1 and TRBJ2-3, with D perhaps being TRBD1 or TRBD2 (5 bases each). The CDR3 runs to 14 residues. Germline values: CDR1 DFQATT, CDR2 SNEGSKA (reference sequence).

The sample holds many counts of this clonotype. CDR3 sequence (DNA): TGCAGTGCTAGGTCCACAGGGGGGTACGAGCAGTACTTC. Translating gives CSARSTGGYEQYF. This chain links TRBV20-1 with TRBJ2-7, with 8 bases identical to TRBD1. This CDR3 region has 13 residues. Germline values: CDR1 DFQATT, CDR2 SNEGSKA (reference sequence). The V and J ends lost 3 bases and 4 bases, in that order; junction bases with no gene match: 5.